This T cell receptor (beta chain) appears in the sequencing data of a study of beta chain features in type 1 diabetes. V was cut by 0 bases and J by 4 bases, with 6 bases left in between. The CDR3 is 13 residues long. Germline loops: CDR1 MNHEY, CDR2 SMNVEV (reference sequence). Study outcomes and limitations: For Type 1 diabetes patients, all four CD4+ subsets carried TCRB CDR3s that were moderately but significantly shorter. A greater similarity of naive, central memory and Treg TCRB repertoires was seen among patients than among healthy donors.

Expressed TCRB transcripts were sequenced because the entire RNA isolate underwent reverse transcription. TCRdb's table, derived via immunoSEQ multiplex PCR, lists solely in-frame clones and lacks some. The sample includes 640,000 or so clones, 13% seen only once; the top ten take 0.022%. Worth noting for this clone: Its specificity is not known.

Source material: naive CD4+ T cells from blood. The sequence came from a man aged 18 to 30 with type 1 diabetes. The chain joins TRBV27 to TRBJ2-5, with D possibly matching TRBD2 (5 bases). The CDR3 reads CASSLSGGETQYF. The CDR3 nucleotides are TGTGCCAGCAGTTTATCAGGAGGAGAGACCCAGTACTTC.